The T cell receptor (beta chain) described here comes from a study of blood T cell repertoires in COVID-19. Turning to the study itself: Sites across the United States, Italy and Spain contributed samples from acute and convalescent COVID-19.

CDR1 SGHVS and CDR2 FNYEAQ come from the germline V gene. Trimming stripped 5 bases from V and 2 bases from J, with 10 bases between. The CDR3 length is 13 residues. Data came from immunoSEQ multiplex PCR; TCRdb stores just in-frame clones and leaves some out. This table holds some 250,000 clones, roughly 91% found once. The chain combines TRBV7-6 with TRBJ2-7; possibly TRBD1 for D (6 bases). Specimen: PBMCs or T cells enriched from blood (not recorded which). The clonotype comes from a middle-aged woman with acute COVID-19. CDR3: CASSQGPTYEQYF. CDR3 nucleotide sequence: TGTGCCAGCAGCCAGGGGCCAACCTACGAGCAGTACTTC. Together with reference TRBV7-6 and TRBJ2-7, the CDR3 gives the full variable domain: GAGVSQSPRYKVTKRGQDVALRCDPISGHVSLYWYRQALGQGPEFLTYFNYEAQQDKSGLPNDRFSAERPEGSISTLTIQRTEQRDSAMYRCASSQGPTYEQYFGPGTRLTVT.